Described below is a single T cell receptor (beta chain) sequence and its context. Its target antigen remains unknown. No base quality information exists; no much larger clone differs at one position. This record belongs to a study of beta chain features in type 1 diabetes (dated by TCRdb to the late 2010s). Regarding the research as a whole: Patients and healthy donors did not differ in mean age, gender distribution, total cell number or subset yield. A total of under 140,000,000 sorted cells were examined across all samples, and the number of cells per subset was strongly correlated with RNA yield. The study compared the TCRB repertoires of sorted circulating CD4+ T cell subsets in recently diagnosed type 1 diabetes patients with those in matched healthy donors. Whereas all 30 or so donors provided naive and central memory subsets, regulatory and stem cell-like memory subsets were isolated from just 8 patients and about eight healthy donors. General findings and caveats noted by the study authors: The naive, central memory and regulatory TCRB repertoires appeared to resemble one another more closely among patients than among healthy donors. Because the HLA sub-analyses included only small numbers of individuals, any influence of HLA type on TCRB rearrangement was left unresolved. Shorter templates might have been favored by PCR, but patient and control samples were amplified and corrected together, so both groups would have been affected equally by any skew. Because cDNA was sequenced instead of genomic DNA, activated cells with high expression could be over-represented, although the groups did not differ in activation or CD3 levels. At VDJ recombination sites, patients with type 1 diabetes made fewer insertions and deleted more nucleotides, a pattern implying thymic rearrangement abnormalities. In all four CD4+ subsets, TCRB CDR3 length was moderately but significantly shorter in type 1 diabetes patients.

Each donor gave one peripheral blood draw, averaging roughly 100 mL, which was collected into heparinised tubes. Naive, central memory, regulatory and stem cell-like memory CD4+ T cells were sorted on a BD FACSAria II using a panel including CD45RO, CCR7, CD25, CD127, CD95 and CD27. Every sorted population had a purity above 95%. PBMCs were isolated immediately by Lymphoprep density gradient centrifugation and stained directly without culture. So that batch effects would be minimized, each experiment stained and sorted samples in pairs, pairing one healthy donor with one patient. The entire amount of isolated RNA was reverse transcribed using the High Capacity cDNA Reverse Transcription Kit, so the sequenced TCRB transcripts were expressed ones. Naive, central memory and regulatory T cell samples underwent deep immunoSEQ sequencing, averaging roughly 3.3 million total reads per sample. Sorted cells were lysed in RLT buffer and RNA was extracted with DNase-treated RNeasy Micro or Mini kits, depending on cell number. To prevent cross-contamination, every cell subset was processed on its own, while patient and healthy donor samples were processed together. The immunoSEQ multiplex PCR was used to amplify TCRB sequences from cDNA, generating 87-bp fragments that spanned the CDR3 region. Amplicons were sequenced on the Illumina HiSeq platform. Regarding the original processing steps: Synthetic template baselines were used to correct PCR bias computationally, reads within Hamming distance 2 were collapsed, and singletons that could not be merged were discarded. By aligning reads against IMGT, V, D and J genes, CDR3 length, and insertions or deletions at six rearrangement sites were assigned. Within each subset, clonotype counts were normalized to sorted cell number, and only after that were true diversity and Gini coefficients computed with the tcR R package. The overlap coefficient, calculated on TCRB nucleotide sequences, was used to measure repertoire sharing. Out-of-frame TCRB sequences from naive cells were analyzed to stand in for the pre-selection repertoire. What TCRdb holds here is the immuneACCESS table cut down to in-frame rearrangements. Part of the clones is not present; checked against another copy, under half of the missing clones reflect an unresolved V gene, and the others are unexplained. V and J calls and clone size come straight from that table; D and trimming were deduced from the DNA. The table for this sample lists roughly 250,000 clones; just over 20% of them were counted only once. The ten most abundant clones make up 0.028% of the sample.

The material sequenced was naive CD4+ T cells from blood. The sample's cell subset or site label, in plain terms: true naive CD4+ T cells. This receptor was identified in a woman between 40 and 55 years old with type 1 diabetes.

The DNA sequence is as follows: TGTGCCAGCAGCTTAAGGCAGGGCGATCAGCCCCAGCATTTT. Translated, it gives CASSLRQGDQPQHF. Here the chain combines TRBV7-6 and TRBJ1-5, and possibly TRBD1, on 5 matching bases. The germline V gene sets CDR1 to SGHVS and CDR2 to FNYEAQ. V sheds 2 bases and J sheds 5 bases, leaving 10 bases between their ends. The CDR3 covers 14 residues, taking in both the cysteine and the phenylalanine. Only the CDR3 region is kept as DNA, spanning 42 bases read in frame from base 1.